This entry lists 2 T cell receptor beta chains sequenced from one sample in a study of shared clonotypes between healthy human individuals. Profiling relied on immunoSEQ multiplex PCR, and the TCRdb table lists in-frame clones only, not all of them. Seen here are a few hundred thousand clones, around 81% observed once, and the top ten hold around 11%. Sequencing used PBMCs. The receptors stem from a woman in her thirties or forties in good health. Some clones in this sample may be carry-over from other donors' samples.

The chain has TRBV7-2 and TRBJ2-3; D unresolved. Trimming removed 3 bases at V and 4 bases at J, with 5 bases between. The germline V gene has CDR1 SGHTA and CDR2 FQGNSA. This CDR3 is built from 12 residues. CDR3 loop: CASSFSPDTQYF. In nucleotides, the CDR3 is TGTGCCAGCAGCTTTAGCCCAGATACGCAGTATTTT.

V and J are TRBV28 and TRBJ1-5; the match to TRBD1 covers 11 bases. Trimming removed 3 bases from V and 1 base from J; junction bases left unmatched: 8. Germline loops: CDR1 MDHEN, CDR2 SYDVKM. The CDR3 consists of 18 residues. As DNA, the CDR3 is TGTGCCAGCAGTTTGTTTAGGACAGGGGGCCGGAGCAATCAGCCCCAGCATTTT. Its protein product is CASSLFRTGGRSNQPQHF.